This is a list of T cell receptor beta chains from one sample in a study of vaccination effects on CD4 cells after COVID-19. No antigen has been identified for these receptors. Some clones are missing from TCRdb's copy, which holds only in-frame ones; the method was immunoSEQ multiplex PCR. Found here are under 55,000 clones, nearly 80% of them singletons; the top ten hold 6%. The material was CD4+ T cells from PBMCs cultured with HCoV-OC43 spike peptides, obtained before COVID-19 vaccination. The receptors here all came from a human donor who received a COVID-19 vaccine. CDR3s include the opening cysteine and the closing phenylalanine or tryptophan. Fields, in order: J gene, clone size, D gene, V gene, CDR3 DNA, CDR3 protein. A D gene is named only where the DNA matches it firmly. Rows give clone size only sometimes, using once, few, many, or a class for an expanded clone.

J: TRBJ1-1
size: few
D: -
V: TRBV6-5
DNA: TGTGCCAGCAGTTTTTCGACAGCCATGAACACTGAAGCTTTCTTT
CDR3: CASSFSTAMNTEAFF

J: TRBJ2-3
size: -
D: -
V: TRBV5-8
DNA: TGTGCCAGCAGCCGTGGACACGTCTCTAGCACAGATACGCAGTATTTT
CDR3: CASSRGHVSSTDTQYF

J: TRBJ1-2
size: -
D: TRBD1
V: TRBV6-5
DNA: TGTGCCTCTACGACAGGGGATGGCTACACCTTC
CDR3: CASTTGDGYTF

J: TRBJ1-6
size: once
D: -
V: TRBV19
DNA: TGTGCCAGTAGCACCTCGGGGGCTAGGATGCGTAATTCACCCCTCCACTTT
CDR3: CASSTSGARMRNSPLHF

J: TRBJ1-1
size: -
D: -
V: TRBV6-5
DNA: TGTGCCAGCAGTTACTCGGCAGGGAGAACTGAAGCTTTCTTT
CDR3: CASSYSAGRTEAFF

J: TRBJ2-5
size: -
D: TRBD2
V: TRBV5-1
DNA: TGCGCCAGCAGATTAGGGGGACTAGACCAAGAGACCCAGTACTTC
CDR3: CASRLGGLDQETQYF

J: TRBJ2-3
size: -
D: TRBD1
V: TRBV6-4
DNA: TGTGCCAGCAGTCGGACAGGGTTTTTGACAGATACGCAGTATTTT
CDR3: CASSRTGFLTDTQYF

J: TRBJ1-3
size: -
D: TRBD1
V: TRBV5-1
DNA: TGCGCCAGACAGACAGGGTCCCCGCTCTCTGGAAACACCATATATTTT
CDR3: CARQTGSPLSGNTIYF

J: TRBJ2-5
size: -
D: -
V: TRBV18
DNA: TGTGCCAGCGGGCTCCAAGAGACCCAGTACTTC
CDR3: CASGLQETQYF

J: TRBJ1-6
size: once
D: -
V: TRBV6-4
DNA: TGTGCCAGCAGTGTGGGGACGGAGAATTCACCCCTCCACTTT
CDR3: CASSVGTENSPLHF

J: TRBJ1-1
size: -
D: TRBD1
V: TRBV5-1
DNA: TGCGCCAGCGTCCCCGGGACAGGGGCCTTGAACACTGAAGCTTTCTTT
CDR3: CASVPGTGALNTEAFF

J: TRBJ1-5
size: -
D: -
V: TRBV6-5
DNA: TGTGCCAGCAACCTAGGTGAAGGATCTCAGCCCCAGCATTTT
CDR3: CASNLGEGSQPQHF

J: TRBJ1-1
size: once
D: -
V: TRBV2
DNA: TGTGCCAGCAGTGAGGGGGGGAACACTGAAGCTTTCTTT
CDR3: CASSEGGNTEAFF

J: TRBJ1-1
size: -
D: -
V: TRBV6-5
DNA: TGTGCCAGCAGCCCGGTCGCGATCACTGGAGCTTTCTTT
CDR3: CASSPVAITGAFF

J: TRBJ2-2
size: -
D: TRBD1
V: TRBV29-1
DNA: TGCAGCGTTCGGACAGGGATTTCAACCGGGGAGCTGTTTTTT
CDR3: CSVRTGISTGELFF

J: TRBJ1-4
size: -
D: -
V: TRBV5-1
DNA: TGCGCCAGCAGCTCAGGACAGACTAATGAAAAACTGTTTTTT
CDR3: CASSSGQTNEKLFF

J: TRBJ1-2
size: -
D: -
V: TRBV20-1
DNA: TGCAGTGCAGGGTCTGGCTACACCTTC
CDR3: CSAGSGYTF

J: TRBJ2-4
size: -
D: -
V: TRBV29-1
DNA: TGCAGCGTTACGGACGACAAAAACATTCAGTACTTC
CDR3: CSVTDDKNIQYF

J: TRBJ1-4
size: -
D: -
V: TRBV30
DNA: TGTGCCTGGAGTATAGGGGCTAATGAAAAACTGTTTTTT
CDR3: CAWSIGANEKLFF

J: TRBJ1-5
size: -
D: -
V: TRBV7-2
DNA: TGTGCCAGCAGCTTTGGCGATCAGCCCCAGCATTTT
CDR3: CASSFGDQPQHF

J: TRBJ2-2
size: -
D: TRBD2
V: TRBV7-3
DNA: TGTGCCAGCAGCTTAGCCACGGGACTAAACACCGGGGAGCTGTTTTTT
CDR3: CASSLATGLNTGELFF

J: TRBJ2-3
size: -
D: -
V: TRBV5-1
DNA: TGCGCCAGCAGCGACCTCACCGGGGCACCGGTCACAGATACGCAGTATTTT
CDR3: CASSDLTGAPVTDTQYF

J: TRBJ2-5
size: -
D: TRBD1
V: TRBV3-1/TRBV3-2
DNA: TGTGCCAGCAGGACACAGGGGAATGAGGAGACCCAGTACTTC
CDR3: CASRTQGNEETQYF

J: TRBJ1-2
size: few
D: -
V: TRBV2
DNA: TGTGCCACCCAGGATAAAAGCTACACCTTC
CDR3: CATQDKSYTF

J: TRBJ2-3
size: -
D: -
V: TRBV6-5
DNA: TGTGCCAGCTGTAGGACAGCTAGCACAGATACGCAGTATTTT
CDR3: CASCRTASTDTQYF

J: TRBJ1-6
size: -
D: -
V: TRBV24-1
DNA: TGTGCCACCAGTGATTCCCGGGGGACACCCCTCCACTTT
CDR3: CATSDSRGTPLHF

J: TRBJ2-5
size: -
D: TRBD2
V: TRBV18
DNA: TGTGCCAGCTCACCGACTAGCGGGGGGGAGACCCAGTACTTC
CDR3: CASSPTSGGETQYF

J: TRBJ2-2
size: -
D: -
V: TRBV9
DNA: TGTGCCAGCAGCGTAGGGGGCCGGGACCCAATCGGGGAGCTGTTTTTT
CDR3: CASSVGGRDPIGELFF

J: TRBJ2-1
size: -
D: TRBD2
V: TRBV5-1
DNA: TGCGCCAGCAGATTGGCGGGGGACCTTTACAATGAGCAGTTCTTC
CDR3: CASRLAGDLYNEQFF

J: TRBJ2-1
size: -
D: TRBD2
V: TRBV11-2
DNA: TGTGCCAGCAGCTTAGACCCAGCGGGGGGTGAGTTCTTC
CDR3: CASSLDPAGGEFF

J: TRBJ2-3
size: few
D: TRBD2
V: TRBV6-6
DNA: TGTGCCAGCAGTTCGCGGGGGAGTGTGTTTGATACGCAGTATTTT
CDR3: CASSSRGSVFDTQYF

J: TRBJ1-4
size: -
D: -
V: TRBV4-1
DNA: TGCGCCAGCAGCCAAGACGATACAGGAGTCGAAAAACTGTTTTTT
CDR3: CASSQDDTGVEKLFF

J: TRBJ2-3
size: -
D: -
V: TRBV19
DNA: TGTGCCAGTAGTATAGGACGGCAGCTCACAGATACGCAGTATTTT
CDR3: CASSIGRQLTDTQYF

J: TRBJ1-6
size: -
D: -
V: TRBV28
DNA: TGTGCCAGCAGGGTAGGGGATACTTCACCCCTCCACTTT
CDR3: CASRVGDTSPLHF

J: TRBJ2-5
size: -
D: -
V: TRBV6-4
DNA: TGTGCCAGCAGTGCCTATCAAGAGACCCAGTACTTC
CDR3: CASSAYQETQYF